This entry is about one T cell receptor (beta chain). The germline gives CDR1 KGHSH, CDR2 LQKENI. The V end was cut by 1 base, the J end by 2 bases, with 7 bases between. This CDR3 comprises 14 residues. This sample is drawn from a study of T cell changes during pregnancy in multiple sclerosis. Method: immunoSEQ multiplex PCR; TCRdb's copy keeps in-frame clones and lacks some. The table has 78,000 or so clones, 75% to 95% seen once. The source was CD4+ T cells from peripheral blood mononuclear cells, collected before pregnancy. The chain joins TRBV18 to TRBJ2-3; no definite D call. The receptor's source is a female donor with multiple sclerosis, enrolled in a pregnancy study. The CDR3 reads CASSPLGVTDTQYF. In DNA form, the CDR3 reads TGTGCCAGCTCACCACTAGGAGTCACAGATACGCAGTATTTT.